This passage covers 15 T cell receptor beta chains from one sample sequenced in a study of control samples from healthy donors and cancer patients. Sequencing was performed with immunoSEQ multiplex PCR; in TCRdb, only in-frame clones are kept and a portion is missing. The data show about 60,000 clones, with 75% to 85% seen just once and 4.5% to 6% held by the top ten. Sequences were obtained from blood. The origin of the receptors is a man aged 35 to 55 in good health.

This chain links TRBV20-1 with TRBJ2-1; TRBD2 matches at 10 bases. Germline loops: CDR1 DFQATT, CDR2 SNEGSKA (reference sequence). This CDR3 is built from 12 residues. The V segment lost 3 bases and the J segment 10 bases; nucleotides outside the gene matches: 3. The CDR3 DNA sequence: TGCAGTGCTAGTGGACTAGCGGAAGAGCAGTTCTTC. This sequence encodes CSASGLAEEQFF.

The chain combines TRBV3-1 (or the pseudogene TRBV3-2) with TRBJ2-4; TRBD1 aligns across 8 bases. CDR3 length equals 19 residues. From germline, CDR1 is LGHDT and CDR2 YNNKEL (reference sequence). With 0 bases clipped from V and 0 bases from J, the junction kept 10 bases outside the gene matches. The CDR3 DNA reads TGTGCCAGCAGCCAAGATCTCCAGGGGGCGAAGTTAGCCAAAAACATTCAGTACTTC. This encodes CASSQDLQGAKLAKNIQYF.

This chain uses TRBV6-6 with TRBJ1-2, with 9 positions matching TRBD1. The length of the CDR3 is 14 residues. The germline CDR1 and CDR2 sequences are MNHNY and SVGAGI (reference sequence). The junction had 7 bases not matched to a gene; V was cut back by 7 bases and J by 4 bases. The CDR3 bases are TGTGCCAGCACCCCAGACAGGGGGACCTATGGCTACACCTTC. This encodes CASTPDRGTYGYTF.

This chain joins TRBV28 and TRBJ2-3, with 9 positions matching TRBD2. This CDR3 comprises 18 residues. Germline V gives CDR1 MDHEN, CDR2 SYDVKM. V was pared by 8 bases and J by 3 bases, with 18 bases of the junction left unmatched. This CDR3 is CASWNTIIAGVGTDTQYF. CDR3 nucleotides: TGTGCCAGCTGGAACACGATCATAGCGGGAGTAGGTACAGATACGCAGTATTTT.

This clone was recorded once. This chain connects TRBV5-1 to TRBJ2-1; 10 positions agree with TRBD2. Trimming removed 0 bases from V and 0 bases from J; junction bases left unmatched: 9. This CDR3 is built from 19 residues. Germline CDR1 SGHRS, CDR2 YFSETQ. CDR3 in DNA: TGCGCCAGCAGCTTGGCGTCTAGCGGGGGCCACTTCTCCTACAATGAGCAGTTCTTC. It encodes CASSLASSGGHFSYNEQFF.

This rearrangement joins TRBV5-1 to TRBJ2-1; 10 bases line up with TRBD2. From germline, CDR1 is SGHRS and CDR2 YFSETQ. V shed 10 bases and J 6 bases; nucleotides not matched to a gene: 10. The CDR3 loop spans 14 amino acids. CDR3 bases: TGCGCCGATAAACTGGGACTAGCGTCCAATGAGCAGTTCTTC. Its translation: CADKLGLASNEQFF.

The chain recombines TRBV16 with TRBJ1-4; TRBD1 aligns across 7 bases. Germline CDR1 reads KGHSY; CDR2 reads FQNENV. The CDR3 length is 15 residues. With V trimmed by 2 bases and J by 5 bases, 5 bases remained unmatched. The CDR3 reads CASSQPGQINEKLFF. CDR3 nucleotide sequence: TGTGCCAGCAGCCAACCGGGACAGATAAATGAAAAACTGTTTTTT.

The chain recombines TRBV3-1 (or the pseudogene TRBV3-2) with TRBJ2-1, with TRBD2 matching 7 bases. The CDR3 is 16 residues long. Germline V gene lookup returns CDR1 LGHDT and CDR2 YNNKEL (reference sequence). Trimming at V came to 4 bases and at J to 0 bases, leaving 6 bases not matched to a gene. The CDR3 DNA reads TGTGCCAGCAGCCCCCTAGCGGACCCCTCCTACAATGAGCAGTTCTTC. This sequence encodes CASSPLADPSYNEQFF.

The rearrangement links TRBV7-3 to TRBJ2-1, with 8 bases aligning to TRBD1. The CDR3 sequence is 15 residues long. The J segment lost 3 bases and the V segment lost 2 bases, leaving 3 bases of the junction unmatched. CDR1 is SGHTA, CDR2 FQGTGA, per germline. The CDR3 loop is CASSLRGQGYNEQFF. The DNA for the CDR3 is TGTGCCAGCAGCTTACGAGGACAGGGCTACAATGAGCAGTTCTTC.

V usage is TRBV7-9 and J usage is TRBJ2-3; perhaps TRBD2 as D (7 bases). CDR1 SEHNR and CDR2 FQNEAQ come from the germline V gene (reference sequence). The CDR3 is 15 residues long. V was cut by 1 base and J by 4 bases, with 12 bases left in between. CDR3 residues: CASSLVVGGPDTQYF. The CDR3 DNA reads as TGTGCCAGCAGCTTAGTCGTCGGGGGGCCAGATACGCAGTATTTT.

This clone occurred a few times. The CDR3, as DNA: TGTGCCAGCAGCCCAGGGACTAGCGGTATATACGAGCAGTACTTC. It codes for CASSPGTSGIYEQYF. The J gene is TRBJ2-7, the V gene TRBV7-6; TRBD2 aligns across 11 bases. CDR3 size: 15 residues. V lost 5 bases, J lost 4 bases, and 7 bases stayed unmatched. Per the germline V gene, CDR1 is SGHVS and CDR2 is FNYEAQ.

The chain joins TRBV4-3 to TRBJ2-1; 9 nucleotides match TRBD1. Germline V gene lookup returns CDR1 LGHNA and CDR2 YSLEER. This CDR3 is 16 amino acids long. The V gene end was trimmed by 5 bases and the J gene end by 1 base; junction bases not matched to a gene: 6. The CDR3 DNA reads TGCGCCAGCAGCGCTATCGGGACAGGGTCCTACAATGAGCAGTTCTTC. Amino acid sequence: CASSAIGTGSYNEQFF.

The chain links TRBV18 to TRBJ1-5; 8 bases are shared with TRBD1. The V segment lost 6 bases and the J segment 3 bases; nucleotides outside the gene matches: 16. CDR1 is KGHSH, CDR2 LQKENI, per germline. CDR3 length: 18 amino acids. The CDR3 loop reads CASSPVGTGGGSNQPQHF. For the CDR3, the DNA is TGTGCCAGCTCTCCCGTGGGGACAGGCGGGGGATCCAATCAGCCCCAGCATTTT.

CDR3 sequence: CASNVGSGNTIYF. As DNA, the CDR3 is TGTGCCAGCAACGTTGGGTCTGGAAACACCATATATTTT. This sequence joins TRBV12-3 or TRBV12-4 and TRBJ1-3; D call uncertain. The CDR3 is 13 residues long. V lost 7 bases and J lost 1, with 8 bases in between.

This chain connects TRBV7-2 to TRBJ1-2; the D gene is possibly TRBD1 (6 bases). The germline V gene has CDR1 SGHTA and CDR2 FQGNSA. The CDR3 loop spans 16 amino acids. V was trimmed by 1 base and J by 2 bases, leaving 14 bases between them. This CDR3 is CASSLGGTQINYGYTF. Here the CDR3 DNA reads TGTGCCAGCAGCTTAGGGGGGACACAGATAAACTATGGCTACACCTTC. Full variable domain (outside the CDR3, taken from reference TRBV7-2 and TRBJ1-2): GAGVSQSPSNKVTEKGKDVELRCDPISGHTALYWYRQSLGQGLEFLIYFQGNSAPDKSGLPSDRFSAERTGGSVSTLTIQRTQQEDSAVYLCASSLGGTQINYGYTFGSGTRLTVV.